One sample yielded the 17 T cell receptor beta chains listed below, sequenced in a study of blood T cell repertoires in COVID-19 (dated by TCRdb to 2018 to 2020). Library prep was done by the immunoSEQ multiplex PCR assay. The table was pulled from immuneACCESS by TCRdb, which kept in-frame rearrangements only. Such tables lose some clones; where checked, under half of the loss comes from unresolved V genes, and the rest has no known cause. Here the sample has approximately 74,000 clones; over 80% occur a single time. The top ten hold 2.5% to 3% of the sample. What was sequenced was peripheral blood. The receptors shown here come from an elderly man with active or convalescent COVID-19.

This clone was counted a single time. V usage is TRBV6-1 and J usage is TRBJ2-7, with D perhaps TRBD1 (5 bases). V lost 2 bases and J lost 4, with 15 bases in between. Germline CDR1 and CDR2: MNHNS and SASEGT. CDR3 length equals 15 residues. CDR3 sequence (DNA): TGTGCCAGCAGTGAACTCAGGGCAGGGTTTTACGAGCAGTACTTC. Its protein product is CASSELRAGFYEQYF.

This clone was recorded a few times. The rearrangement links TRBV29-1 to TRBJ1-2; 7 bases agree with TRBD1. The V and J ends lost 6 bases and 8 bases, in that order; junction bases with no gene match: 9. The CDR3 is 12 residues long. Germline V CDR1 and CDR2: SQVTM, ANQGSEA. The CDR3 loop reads CSVLTGVWGYTF. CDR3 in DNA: TGCAGCGTACTCACAGGGGTTTGGGGCTACACCTTC.

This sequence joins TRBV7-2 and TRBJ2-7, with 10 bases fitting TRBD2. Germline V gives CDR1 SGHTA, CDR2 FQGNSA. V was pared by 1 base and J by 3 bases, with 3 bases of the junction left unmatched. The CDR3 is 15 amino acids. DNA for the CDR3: TGTGCCAGCAGCTTAGACTGGACTAGCGGCTACGAGCAGTACTTC. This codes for CASSLDWTSGYEQYF.

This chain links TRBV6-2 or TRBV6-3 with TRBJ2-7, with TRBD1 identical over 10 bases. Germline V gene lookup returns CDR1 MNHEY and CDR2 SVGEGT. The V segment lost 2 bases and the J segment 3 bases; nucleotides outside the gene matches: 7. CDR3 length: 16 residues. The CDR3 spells CASSYARTGGDYEQYF. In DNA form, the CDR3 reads TGTGCCAGCAGTTACGCCCGGACAGGGGGAGACTACGAGCAGTACTTC.

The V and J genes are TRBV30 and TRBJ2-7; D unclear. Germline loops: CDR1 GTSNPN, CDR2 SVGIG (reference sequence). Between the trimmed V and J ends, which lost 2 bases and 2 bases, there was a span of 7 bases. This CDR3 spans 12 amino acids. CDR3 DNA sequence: TGTGCCTGGAGTCCAGACACCTACGAGCAGTACTTC. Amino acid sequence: CAWSPDTYEQYF.

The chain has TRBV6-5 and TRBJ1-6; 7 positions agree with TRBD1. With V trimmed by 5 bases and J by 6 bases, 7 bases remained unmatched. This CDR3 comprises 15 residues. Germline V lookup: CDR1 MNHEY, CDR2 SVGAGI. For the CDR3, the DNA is TGTGCCAGCAGTCGCCTACAGGGGATTAATTCACCCCTCCACTTT. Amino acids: CASSRLQGINSPLHF.

In nucleotides, the CDR3 is TGTGCCAGCAGCCAAGGCGTAGTTTCTCAAGAGACCCAGTACTTC. This codes for CASSQGVVSQETQYF. The chain employs TRBV4-2 and TRBJ2-5; D gene uncertain. With 1 base removed from V and 2 bases from J, the gap between germline ends came to 11 bases. Germline-derived CDR1 and CDR2 are LGHNA and YNFKEQ. The CDR3 loop spans 15 amino acids.

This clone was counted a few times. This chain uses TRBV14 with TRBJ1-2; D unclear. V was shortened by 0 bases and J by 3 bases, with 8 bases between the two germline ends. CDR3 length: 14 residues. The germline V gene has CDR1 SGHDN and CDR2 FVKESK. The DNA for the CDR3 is TGTGCCAGCAGCCAAGATCAGTATTACTATGGCTACACCTTC. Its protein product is CASSQDQYYYGYTF.

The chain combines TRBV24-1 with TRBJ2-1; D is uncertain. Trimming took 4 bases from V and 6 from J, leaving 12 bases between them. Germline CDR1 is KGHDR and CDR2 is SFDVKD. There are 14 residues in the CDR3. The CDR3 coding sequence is TGTGCCACCAGTGAACGAAAGAACAGCAATGAGCAGTTCTTC. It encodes CATSERKNSNEQFF.

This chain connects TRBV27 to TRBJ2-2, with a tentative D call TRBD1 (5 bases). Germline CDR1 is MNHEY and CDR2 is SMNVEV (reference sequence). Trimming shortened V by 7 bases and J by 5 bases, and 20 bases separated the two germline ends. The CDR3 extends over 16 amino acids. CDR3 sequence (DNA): TGTGCCAGCATAACCTTCAGGGTTAACCGAACCGGGGAGCTGTTTTTT. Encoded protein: CASITFRVNRTGELFF.

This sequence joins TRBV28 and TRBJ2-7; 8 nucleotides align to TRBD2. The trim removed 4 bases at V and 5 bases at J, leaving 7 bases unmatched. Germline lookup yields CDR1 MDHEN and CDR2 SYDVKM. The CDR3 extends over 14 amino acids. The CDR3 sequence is CASSYTGTSNEQYF. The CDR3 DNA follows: TGTGCCAGCAGTTACACCGGGACTAGTAACGAGCAGTACTTC.

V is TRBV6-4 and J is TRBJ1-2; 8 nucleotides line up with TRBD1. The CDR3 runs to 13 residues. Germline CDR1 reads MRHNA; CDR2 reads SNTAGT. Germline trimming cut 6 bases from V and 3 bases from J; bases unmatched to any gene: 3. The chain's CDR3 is CASSPGQDYGYTF. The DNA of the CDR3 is TGTGCCAGCAGCCCGGGACAGGACTATGGCTACACCTTC.

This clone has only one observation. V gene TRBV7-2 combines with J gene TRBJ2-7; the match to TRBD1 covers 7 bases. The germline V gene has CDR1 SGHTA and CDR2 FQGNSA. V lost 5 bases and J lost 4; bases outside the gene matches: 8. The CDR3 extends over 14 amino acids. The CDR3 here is CASSPQTGSYEQYF. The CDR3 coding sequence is TGTGCCAGCAGCCCCCAGACAGGGTCGTACGAGCAGTACTTC.

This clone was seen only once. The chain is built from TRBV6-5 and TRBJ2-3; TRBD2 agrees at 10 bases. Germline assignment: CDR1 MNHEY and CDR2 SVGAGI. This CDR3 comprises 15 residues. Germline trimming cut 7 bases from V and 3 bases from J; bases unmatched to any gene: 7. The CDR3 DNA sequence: TGTGCCAGCACCCGAGGTAGCGGGGGGACAGATACGCAGTATTTT. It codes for CASTRGSGGTDTQYF.

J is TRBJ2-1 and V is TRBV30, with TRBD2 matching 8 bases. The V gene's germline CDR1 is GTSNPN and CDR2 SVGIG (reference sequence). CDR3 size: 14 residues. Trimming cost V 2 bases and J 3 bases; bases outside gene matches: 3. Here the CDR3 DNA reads TGTGCCTGGAGTAATAGCGGGGACTACAATGAGCAGTTCTTC. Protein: CAWSNSGDYNEQFF.

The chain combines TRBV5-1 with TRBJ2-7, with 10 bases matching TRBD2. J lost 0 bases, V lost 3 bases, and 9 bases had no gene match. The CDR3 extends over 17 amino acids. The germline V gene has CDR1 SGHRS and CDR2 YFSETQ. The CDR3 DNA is TGCGCCAGCAGCTCGGCTAGCGGGGGCTTGAGCTCCTACGAGCAGTACTTC. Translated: CASSSASGGLSSYEQYF.

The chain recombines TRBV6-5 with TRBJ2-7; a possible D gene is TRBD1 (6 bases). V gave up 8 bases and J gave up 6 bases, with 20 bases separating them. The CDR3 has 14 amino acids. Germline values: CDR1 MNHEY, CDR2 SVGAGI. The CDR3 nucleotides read TGTGCCAGCTATTACAGGGCTGGTAGATTCGAGCAGTACTTC. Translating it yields CASYYRAGRFEQYF.